The 12 T cell receptor beta chains listed next were all sequenced from one sample in a study of blood T cell repertoires in COVID-19 (TCRdb year 2020). The library was made by the immunoSEQ multiplex PCR assay. TCRdb re-hosts the immuneACCESS table, in-frame sequences only. Its copies lack some clones; in the studies checked, an unresolved V gene accounts for under half of them, and the cause for the rest is not known. This sample has over 200,000 clones in its table, and approximately 81% of those were observed once. The ten largest clonotypes hold 15% to 20% of the sample. Sequencing was performed on peripheral blood. The origin of the receptors is a woman older than 75 with active or convalescent COVID-19.

This clone was detected a few times. This chain links TRBV3-1 (or the pseudogene TRBV3-2) with TRBJ2-2; 7 nucleotides align to TRBD2. Germline lookup yields CDR1 LGHDT and CDR2 YNNKEL (reference sequence). V gave up 1 base and J gave up 1 base; unmatched junction bases: 9. CDR3 length: 18 amino acids. CDR3: CASSQAPSGRENTGELFF. The DNA of the CDR3 is TGTGCCAGCAGCCAAGCCCCGTCGGGGAGGGAGAACACCGGGGAGCTGTTTTTT.

On this clone: Its ends do not fully match the called genes, so a read error is possible. This chain joins TRBV7-2 and TRBJ1-2; TRBD1 matches at 8 bases. The CDR3 is 14 residues long. The V gene's germline CDR1 is SGHTA and CDR2 FQGNSA. The CDR3 DNA is TGTGCCAGCAGCGTAGCCACAGGGGGCTATGGCTACACCTTC. It translates to CASSVATGGYGYTF.

The V call is TRBV9, the J call TRBJ2-7; 9 bases fit TRBD2. After removal of 0 bases from V and 3 bases from J, the junction contained 4 bases not matched to a gene. CDR3 length equals 15 residues. Germline V gives CDR1 SGDLS, CDR2 YYNGEE. CDR3 residues: CASSVAARGGYEQYF. The CDR3 DNA sequence: TGTGCCAGCAGCGTAGCCGCGCGGGGGGGCTACGAGCAGTACTTC. Full variable domain (remainder filled in from reference TRBV9 and TRBJ2-7): DSGVTQTPKHLITATGQRVTLRCSPRSGDLSVYWYQQSLDQGLQFLIQYYNGEERAKGNILERFSAQQFPDLHSELNLSSLELGDSALYFCASSVAARGGYEQYFGPGTRLTVT.

V usage is TRBV9 and J usage is TRBJ1-2, with D possibly being TRBD1 (5 bases). The CDR3 runs to 13 residues. The germline gives CDR1 SGDLS, CDR2 YYNGEE. The V end lost 4 bases, the J end lost 8 bases, and 15 bases lay between the germline ends. CDR3 nucleotide sequence: TGTGCCAGCAGCCGTAATGTGGGGCAAGGCTACACCTTC. This encodes CASSRNVGQGYTF.

J is TRBJ1-1 and V is TRBV10-2; the D gene is possibly TRBD1 (6 bases). Trimming removed 5 bases at V and 1 base at J, with 8 bases between. Germline assignment: CDR1 WSHSY and CDR2 SAAADI. The CDR3 length is 13 residues. CDR3: CASSQGSNTEAFF. As DNA, the CDR3 is TGCGCCAGCAGTCAGGGGTCGAACACTGAAGCTTTCTTT.

The V and J genes are TRBV19 and TRBJ1-4, with 9 bases lining up with TRBD1. CDR3 length: 15 amino acids. Germline lookup yields CDR1 LNHDA and CDR2 SQIVND (reference sequence). V was pared by 10 bases and J by 0 bases, with 6 bases of the junction left unmatched. CDR3 in DNA: TGTGCCACCCGGGACAGGGCTGCAACTAATGAAAAACTGTTTTTT. It codes for CATRDRAATNEKLFF.

The chain carries TRBV5-1 and TRBJ1-6; 9 nucleotides line up with TRBD1. The CDR3 loop spans 19 amino acids. Unmatched junction bases numbered 7, after V lost 0 bases and J lost 0 bases. Looked up from germline, CDR1 is SGHRS and CDR2 is YFSETQ. Written as DNA, the CDR3 is TGCGCCAGCAGCTTGGTTTCCGGGACAGGGAGCTCCTATAATTCACCCCTCCACTTT. Its protein product is CASSLVSGTGSSYNSPLHF.

The rearrangement uses TRBV5-1 and TRBJ1-3; the D gene is possibly TRBD1 (5 bases). The CDR3 sequence is 17 residues long. The germline CDR1 and CDR2 sequences are SGHRS and YFSETQ. Trimming took 0 bases from V and 4 from J, leaving 17 bases between them. CDR3 sequence: CASSLVGQGESGNTIYF. For the CDR3, the DNA is TGCGCCAGCAGCTTGGTAGGGCAGGGTGAATCCGGAAACACCATATATTTT.

This chain uses TRBV2 with TRBJ2-1; TRBD2 matches 10 bases. V lost 4 bases to trimming and J lost 10 bases; unmatched junction nucleotides: 22. CDR1 is SNHLY, CDR2 FYNNEI, per germline. This CDR3 comprises 19 residues. This chain's CDR3 is CASSGGQEPGLARPGEQFF. The DNA for the CDR3 is TGTGCCAGCAGTGGAGGCCAGGAACCGGGACTAGCGCGTCCAGGGGAGCAGTTCTTC.

This rearrangement joins TRBV10-3 to TRBJ2-7; 9 nucleotides line up with TRBD1. V shed 6 bases, J shed 5 bases, and the junction held 5 bases outside the gene matches. Looked up from germline, CDR1 is ENHRY and CDR2 is SYGVKD. This CDR3 spans 13 amino acids. The DNA for the CDR3 is TGTGCCATCAGCCGGGACAGGGACGACGAGCAGTACTTC. Its translation is CAISRDRDDEQYF.

J is TRBJ2-5 and V is TRBV7-9, with D unresolved. The CDR3 is 16 amino acids. Deletions cut 5 bases from V and 3 bases from J, with 19 bases between. Germline V CDR1 and CDR2: SEHNR, FQNEAQ (reference sequence). CDR3 loop: CASSGDVGGRKETQYF. In DNA, the CDR3 is TGTGCCAGCAGCGGAGACGTAGGTGGCCGCAAAGAGACCCAGTACTTC. Based on the CDR3 plus reference TRBV7-9 and TRBJ2-5, the full variable domain is DTGVSQNPRHKITKRGQNVTFRCDPISEHNRLYWYRQTLGQGPEFLTYFQNEAQLEKSRLLSDRFSAERPKGSFSTLEIQRTEQGDSAMYLCASSGDVGGRKETQYFGPGTRLLVL.

The chain couples TRBV1 to TRBJ2-2; TRBD2 is the table's D call, not checked against the DNA. TRBV1 corresponds to a pseudogene. The CDR3 sequence is 15 residues long. CDR3 DNA sequence: TGCACCAGCAGCCAAGCGGGGGGGCACACCGGGGAGCTGTTTTTT. Translating it yields CTSSQAGGHTGELFF.